This T cell receptor beta chain was sequenced in a study of T cell responses to AZD1222 COVID-19 vaccine. In the study overall: Recipients boosted at about 4 weeks or about 12 weeks are pooled.

For this clone: Its target is unknown.

Profiled with immunoSEQ multiplex PCR; TCRdb holds only in-frame clones, not every one. The sample includes 100,000 to 150,000 clones, more than 80% of them seen just once. Findings of the study overall: A rise in Spike-specific TCR breadth and depth followed two AZD1222 doses. Only 6 or 7 individuals given AZD1222 were seropositive at baseline. Variant regions that are unmutated are reportedly the target of nearly half of spike-specific TCRs.

The material sequenced was peripheral blood, taken on day 0 of AZD1222 vaccination. This receptor was obtained from an adult in good health.

The CDR3 protein is CASSTTGIGNTEAFF. The CDR3, as DNA: TGTGCCAGTAGTACCACAGGGATAGGGAACACTGAAGCTTTCTTT. This chain connects TRBV19 to TRBJ1-1, with a possible D match to TRBD1 (6 bases). The CDR3 has 15 residues. V lost 4 bases and J 1 base, leaving 13 bases between the germline ends. Per the germline V gene, CDR1 is LNHDA and CDR2 is SQIVND (reference sequence).